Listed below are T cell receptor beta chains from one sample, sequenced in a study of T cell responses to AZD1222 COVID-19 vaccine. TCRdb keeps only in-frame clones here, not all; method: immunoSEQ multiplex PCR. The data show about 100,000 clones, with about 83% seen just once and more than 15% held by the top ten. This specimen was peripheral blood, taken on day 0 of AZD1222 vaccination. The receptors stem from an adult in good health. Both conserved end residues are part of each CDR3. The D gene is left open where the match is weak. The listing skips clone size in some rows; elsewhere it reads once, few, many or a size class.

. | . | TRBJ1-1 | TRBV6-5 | CASSFTGPGQAFF
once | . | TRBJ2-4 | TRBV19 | CASKNQGNIQYF
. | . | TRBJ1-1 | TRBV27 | CASSENPSRRTEAFF
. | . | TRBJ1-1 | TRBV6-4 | CASSVEGGTEAFF
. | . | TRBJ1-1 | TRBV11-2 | CASSPDRLKAFF
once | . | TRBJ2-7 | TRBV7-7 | CASSLGAGSSYEQYF
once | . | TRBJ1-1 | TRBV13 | CASSSPPENTEAFF
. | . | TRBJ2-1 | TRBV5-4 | CASSLASSYNEQFF
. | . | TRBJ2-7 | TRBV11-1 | CASRPGGLYEQYF
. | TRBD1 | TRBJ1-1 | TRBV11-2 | CASSPRDRDQNTEAFF
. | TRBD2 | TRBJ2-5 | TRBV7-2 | CASSFLPGLAEQETQYF
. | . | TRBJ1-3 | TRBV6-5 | CASSPHRSGGNTIYF
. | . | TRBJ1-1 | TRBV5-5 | CASTWTTNTEAFF
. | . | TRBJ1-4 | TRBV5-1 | CASSLSYRDDEKLFF
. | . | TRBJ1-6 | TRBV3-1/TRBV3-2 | CASSQGPGTLHF
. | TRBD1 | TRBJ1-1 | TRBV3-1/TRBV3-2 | CASSQITGTGAFF
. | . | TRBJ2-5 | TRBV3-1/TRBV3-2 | CASSPSSLWETQYF
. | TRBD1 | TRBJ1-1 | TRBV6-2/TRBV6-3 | CASSPGGWTEAFF
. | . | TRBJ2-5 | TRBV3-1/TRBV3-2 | CASSPWGWGLQETQYF
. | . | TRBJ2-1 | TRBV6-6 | CASSRRSHQTHGNEQFF
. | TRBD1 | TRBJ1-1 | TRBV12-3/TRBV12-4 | CASKQGAGTEAFF
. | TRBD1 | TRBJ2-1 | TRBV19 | CASAPRDRDNEQFF
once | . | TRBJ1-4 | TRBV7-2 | CASSLSRGGGEKLFF
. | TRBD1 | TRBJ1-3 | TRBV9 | CASSGTGGNTIYF
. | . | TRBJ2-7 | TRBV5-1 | CASSLDGRSYEQYF
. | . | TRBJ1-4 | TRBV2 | CASRSDRSSLANEKLFF
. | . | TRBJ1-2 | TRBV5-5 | CASSLSRAAQTDF
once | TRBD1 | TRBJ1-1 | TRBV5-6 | CASSPGQGYTEAFF
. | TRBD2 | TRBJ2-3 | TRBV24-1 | CATSDGTSPDTQYF
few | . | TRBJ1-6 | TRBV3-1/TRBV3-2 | CASSHRVSPLHF
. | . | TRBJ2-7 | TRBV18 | CASSPGYRVVEQYF
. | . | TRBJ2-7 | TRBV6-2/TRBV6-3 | CASSSSVREQYF
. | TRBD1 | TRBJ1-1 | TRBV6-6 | CASSYQGQGTPEAFF
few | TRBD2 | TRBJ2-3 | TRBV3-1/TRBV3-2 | CASSQPGTSGGTDTQYF
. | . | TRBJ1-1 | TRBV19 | CANPGAGKNTEAFF
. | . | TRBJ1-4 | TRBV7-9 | CASSRAGENEKLFF
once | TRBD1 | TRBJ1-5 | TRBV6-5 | CASSRPGGGQPQHF
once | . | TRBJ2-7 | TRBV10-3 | CAISPSPGEEQYF
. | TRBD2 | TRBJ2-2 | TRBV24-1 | CATTGSGGAGTGELFF
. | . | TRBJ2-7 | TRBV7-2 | CASTAKYSYEQYF